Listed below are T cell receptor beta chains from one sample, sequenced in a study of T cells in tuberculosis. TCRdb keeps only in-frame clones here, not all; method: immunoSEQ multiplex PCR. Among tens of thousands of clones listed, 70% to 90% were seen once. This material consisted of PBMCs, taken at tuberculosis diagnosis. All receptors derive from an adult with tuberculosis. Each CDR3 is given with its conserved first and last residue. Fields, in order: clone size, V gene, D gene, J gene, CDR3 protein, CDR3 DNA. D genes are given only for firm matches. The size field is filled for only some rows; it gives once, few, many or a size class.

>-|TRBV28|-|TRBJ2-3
CASTPEGGSTDTQYF
TGTGCCAGCACCCCAGAGGGGGGGAGCACAGATACGCAGTATTTT
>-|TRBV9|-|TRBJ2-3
CASSVGPPPDTQYF
TGTGCCAGCAGCGTAGGGCCCCCTCCAGATACGCAGTATTTT
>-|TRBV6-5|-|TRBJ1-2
CASRPGNTNYGYTF
TGTGCCAGCAGGCCAGGGAACACCAACTATGGCTACACCTTC
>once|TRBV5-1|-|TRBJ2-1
CASSWGLGNEQFF
TGCGCCAGCAGCTGGGGGCTGGGGAATGAGCAGTTCTTC
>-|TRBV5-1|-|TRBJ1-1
CASTIAQGEAFF
TGCGCCAGCACGATCGCACAGGGTGAAGCTTTCTTT
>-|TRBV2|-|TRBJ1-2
CASSLVTGYGYTF
TGTGCCAGCAGTTTAGTTACAGGGTATGGCTACACCTTC
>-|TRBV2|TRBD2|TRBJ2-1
CASSGTSGSYNEQFF
TGTGCCAGCAGCGGAACTAGCGGATCCTACAATGAGCAGTTCTTC
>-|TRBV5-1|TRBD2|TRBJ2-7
CASAPSGGFNEQYF
TGCGCCAGCGCACCCAGCGGGGGGTTCAACGAGCAGTACTTC
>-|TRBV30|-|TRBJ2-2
CAWSMQAYTGELFF
TGTGCCTGGAGTATGCAGGCGTACACCGGGGAGCTGTTTTTT
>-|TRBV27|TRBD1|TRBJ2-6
CASSLGQAGLSSGANVLTF
TGTGCCAGCAGTTTGGGACAGGCGGGCCTTTCCTCTGGGGCCAACGTCCTGACTTTC
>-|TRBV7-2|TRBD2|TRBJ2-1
CASLLTSEDNEQFF
TGTGCCAGCTTGCTGACTAGCGAGGACAATGAGCAGTTCTTC
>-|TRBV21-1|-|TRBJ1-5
CASSPQGARSYNQPQHF
TGTGCCAGCAGCCCCCAAGGGGCCAGGAGCTACAATCAGCCCCAGCATTTT
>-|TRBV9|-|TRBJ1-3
CASSVAQRPTSGNTIYF
TGTGCCAGCAGCGTAGCTCAGCGCCCAACCTCTGGAAACACCATATATTTT
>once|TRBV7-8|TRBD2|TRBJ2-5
CASSSVTSGRAKETQYF
TGTGCCAGCAGCTCCGTGACTAGCGGGAGGGCAAAAGAGACCCAGTACTTC
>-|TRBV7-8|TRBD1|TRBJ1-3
CASSLGHRDRSGNTIYF
TGTGCCAGCAGCTTAGGGCATCGGGACAGGTCCGGAAACACCATATATTTT
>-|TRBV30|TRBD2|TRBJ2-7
CAWSNYPGGYEQYF
TGTGCCTGGAGTAACTACCCGGGGGGCTACGAGCAGTACTTC
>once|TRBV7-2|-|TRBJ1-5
CASSLEGAGVQPQHF
TGTGCCAGCAGCTTAGAAGGCGCTGGAGTTCAGCCCCAGCATTTT
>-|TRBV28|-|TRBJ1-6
CASSPTKGHQNSPLHF
TGTGCCAGCAGCCCTACCAAGGGACATCAGAATTCACCCCTCCACTTT
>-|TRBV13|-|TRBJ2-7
CASSEEPGTSYEQYF
TGTGCCAGCAGCGAGGAACCCGGGACATCCTACGAGCAGTACTTC
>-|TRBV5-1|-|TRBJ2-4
CASSLEGNGDIQYF
TGCGCCAGCAGCTTGGAGGGGAATGGAGACATTCAGTACTTC
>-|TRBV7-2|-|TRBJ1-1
CASSPSNTEAFF
TGTGCCAGCAGCCCCAGTAACACTGAAGCTTTCTTT
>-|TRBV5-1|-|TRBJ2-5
CASSLEYRDQETQYF
TGCGCCAGCAGCTTGGAATACAGGGACCAAGAGACCCAGTACTTC
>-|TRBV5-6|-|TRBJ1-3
CASSFGGSGNTIYF
TGTGCCAGCAGCTTTGGCGGCTCTGGAAACACCATATATTTT
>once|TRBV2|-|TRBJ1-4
CASSEMAGGTNEKLFF
TGTGCCAGCAGTGAAATGGCGGGTGGTACTAATGAAAAACTGTTTTTT
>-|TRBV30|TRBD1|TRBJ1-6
CACRTGANSPLHF
TGTGCCTGCCGAACAGGGGCCAATTCACCCCTCCACTTT
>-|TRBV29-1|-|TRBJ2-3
CSVSRGHTDTQYF
TGCAGCGTCTCAAGGGGCCACACAGATACGCAGTATTTT
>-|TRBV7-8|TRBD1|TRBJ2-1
CASSLGPKQGNNEQFF
TGTGCCAGCAGCTTAGGTCCAAAACAGGGGAACAATGAGCAGTTCTTC
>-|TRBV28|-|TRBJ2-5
CATRGGQTQYF
TGTGCCACCCGAGGGGGACAGACCCAGTACTTC
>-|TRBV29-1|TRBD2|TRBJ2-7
CSVRGVERGYEQYF
TGCAGCGTTCGTGGTGTCGAGCGGGGCTACGAGCAGTACTTC
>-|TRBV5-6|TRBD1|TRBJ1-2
CASSLRWTGGGYTF
TGTGCCAGCAGCTTGAGGTGGACAGGGGGTGGCTACACCTTC
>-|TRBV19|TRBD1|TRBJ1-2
CASSETGGKPTNYGYTF
TGTGCCAGTAGTGAGACAGGGGGCAAACCAACTAACTATGGCTACACCTTC
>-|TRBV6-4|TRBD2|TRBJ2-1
CASSDSTGGPGNEQFF
TGTGCCAGCAGTGACTCTACGGGGGGGCCGGGAAATGAGCAGTTCTTC
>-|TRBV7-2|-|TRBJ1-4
CASSLAPYNEKLFF
TGTGCCAGCAGCTTAGCGCCCTATAATGAAAAACTGTTTTTT
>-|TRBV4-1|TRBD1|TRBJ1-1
CASSQDGNRGGTEAFF
TGCGCCAGCAGCCAAGATGGAAACAGGGGTGGGACTGAAGCTTTCTTT